The clone carrying this T cell receptor (beta chain) was detected once. The data derive from a study of shared T cell receptors in the human thymus. The assay was immunoSEQ multiplex PCR, and TCRdb's table has in-frame clones only and misses some. The sample has some 720,000 clones, 70% to 90% seen once; the top ten hold approximately 0.011%. The CDR3 loop spans 16 amino acids. In germline, CDR1 is MNHEY, CDR2 SMNVEV (reference sequence). Trimming left V 10 bases short and J 2 bases short, with 24 bases between. The same sample was also studied in work on human thymus T cells. That paper adds: It was healthy Finnish infants having corrective surgery for congenital heart defects who were the donors. Related research described thymic repertoires that were highly overlapping among unrelated individuals.

The rearrangement links TRBV27 to TRBJ2-7; TRBD2 might be the D (7 bases). Input material: thymocytes. This receptor was taken from a boy in the first two years of life with a congenital heart defect. CDR3 protein: CATAVGGESRTYEQYF. CDR3 sequence (DNA): TGTGCCACCGCGGTAGGGGGGGAGAGTAGAACCTACGAGCAGTACTTC.